Each of the 24 T cell receptor beta chains below was sequenced from the same sample in a study of blood T cell repertoires in COVID-19. Profiling relied on immunoSEQ multiplex PCR, and the TCRdb table lists in-frame clones only, not all of them. The sample has around 310,000 clones; roughly 90% are singletons. The sequenced material came from peripheral blood. Every receptor here comes from a woman aged 40-49 years with COVID-19, enrolled during active disease.

CDR3 loop: CASSYGAGLADTQYF. CDR3 DNA sequence: TGTGCCAGCAGTTATGGGGCAGGGTTAGCAGATACGCAGTATTTT. This chain uses TRBV6-2 or TRBV6-3 with TRBJ2-3; TRBD1 might be the D (5 bases). Germline V gene lookup returns CDR1 MNHEY and CDR2 SVGEGT. The CDR3 consists of 15 residues. V was clipped by 3 bases and J by 4 bases, with 14 bases between them.

This sequence joins TRBV12-3 or TRBV12-4 and TRBJ2-1; tentatively, D is TRBD1 (5 bases). Trimming took off 5 bases at V and 8 bases at J, with 10 bases between the two ends. CDR3 size: 12 residues. The CDR3, as DNA: TGTGCCAGCAGTCGCAGGGCCGATGAGCAGTTCTTC. This sequence encodes CASSRRADEQFF.

This rearrangement joins TRBV10-3 to TRBJ1-4; 8 bases agree with TRBD1. V was clipped by 10 bases and J by 8 bases; unmatched bases: 9. The CDR3 is 13 residues long. CDR1 ENHRY and CDR2 SYGVKD come from the germline V gene. The CDR3 coding sequence is TGTGCCACTTCGGACAGGGCCGACGAAAAACTGTTTTTT. This gives the protein CATSDRADEKLFF.

The rearrangement joins TRBV4-2 to TRBJ1-6; 9 nucleotides match TRBD1. The CDR3 runs 16 residues. Germline V gene sequence: CDR1 LGHNA, CDR2 YNFKEQ. Unmatched junction bases numbered 6, after V lost 0 bases and J lost 9 bases. This CDR3 reads CASSQDTGTGSSPLHF. The CDR3, as DNA: TGTGCCAGCAGCCAAGACACCGGGACAGGGAGTTCACCCCTCCACTTT.

The chain recombines TRBV5-4 with TRBJ2-1; D is unresolved. Trimming stripped 3 bases from V and 5 bases from J, with 18 bases between. This CDR3 has 16 amino acids. In germline, CDR1 is SGHNT, CDR2 YYREEE (reference sequence). The CDR3, as DNA: TGTGCCAGCAGCTCGCCCCTTGGAGCGAAAAACAATGAGCAGTTCTTC. It encodes CASSSPLGAKNNEQFF.

This clone was seen only once. This sequence joins TRBV9 and TRBJ2-7; perhaps TRBD2 as D (5 bases). Germline V gene lookup returns CDR1 SGDLS and CDR2 YYNGEE. The V end lost 0 bases, the J end lost 0 bases, and 7 bases lay between the germline ends. The CDR3 runs to 14 residues. The CDR3 DNA is TGTGCCAGCAGCGTAGAGGGAGCCTCCTACGAGCAGTACTTC. Translation: CASSVEGASYEQYF.

The gene calls are TRBV29-1 and TRBJ2-5; tentatively, D is TRBD1 (5 bases). Germline CDR1 reads SQVTM; CDR2 reads ANQGSEA. The CDR3 is made up of 13 amino acids. V was cut by 6 bases and J by 2 bases, with 13 bases left in between. The DNA of the CDR3 is TGCAGCGTAGGCGACAGAAAGCAAGAGACCCAGTACTTC. This encodes CSVGDRKQETQYF.

The chain has TRBV5-5 and TRBJ2-3; TRBD1 is a possible D gene (7 bases). This CDR3 spans 14 amino acids. Germline CDR1 and CDR2: SGHKS and YYEKEE (reference sequence). V was pared by 2 bases and J by 2 bases, with 9 bases between. CDR3 nucleotide sequence: TGTGCCAGCAGCTTCAGGGGGGACACAGATACGCAGTATTTT. It specifies CASSFRGDTDTQYF.

The V and J genes are TRBV7-9 and TRBJ1-6, with D possibly being TRBD1 (5 bases). Germline CDR1 SEHNR, CDR2 FQNEAQ (reference sequence). Trimming took off 4 bases at V and 10 bases at J, with 17 bases between the two ends. This CDR3 spans 15 amino acids. CDR3 DNA: TGTGCCAGCAGCTCCTTGACAGCAACGCACTCACCCCTCCACTTT. Protein product: CASSSLTATHSPLHF.

The chain has TRBV28 and TRBJ1-6; perhaps TRBD1 as D (6 bases). CDR1 and CDR2 from the germline V gene are MDHEN and SYDVKM. V lost 9 bases, J lost 10 bases, and 19 bases lay in between. CDR3 size: 14 residues. The CDR3 spells CASSTGPAISPLHF. DNA of the CDR3: TGTGCCAGTTCGACAGGACCGGCGATATCACCCCTCCACTTT.

This chain uses TRBV6-5 with TRBJ1-4, with no clear D. The germline gives CDR1 MNHEY, CDR2 SVGAGI. This CDR3 has 11 residues. V was cut by 2 bases and J by 8 bases, with 3 bases left in between. CDR3 sequence: CASSYQEKLFF. The CDR3 DNA reads as TGTGCCAGCAGTTACCAGGAAAAACTGTTTTTT.

This rearrangement joins TRBV27 to TRBJ2-5; possible D gene TRBD2, 7 bases. The CDR3 consists of 18 residues. Trimming took off 0 bases at V and 0 bases at J, with 17 bases between the two ends. CDR1 is MNHEY and CDR2 is SMNVEV in the germline V gene (reference sequence). CDR3 amino acids: CASSLSVRGAQYQETQYF. The CDR3, as DNA: TGTGCCAGCAGTTTATCGGTCCGGGGGGCCCAGTACCAAGAGACCCAGTACTTC.

V is TRBV28 and J is TRBJ1-2; 7 nucleotides match TRBD1. Germline CDR1 reads MDHEN; CDR2 reads SYDVKM. The CDR3 totals 13 residues. The ends lost 4 bases at V and 7 bases at J; junction bases unmatched: 6. In DNA form, the CDR3 reads TGTGCCAGCAGTTCTACAGGGGCTGCTGGCTACACCTTC. Its protein product is CASSSTGAAGYTF.

This chain joins TRBV5-1 and TRBJ2-3; TRBD1 is a possible D gene (5 bases). This CDR3 is built from 16 residues. The germline CDR1 and CDR2 sequences are SGHRS and YFSETQ. The germline V and J ends were trimmed by 6 bases and 0 bases, with 17 bases remaining between them. This CDR3 reads CASTLSSGPSTDTQYF. CDR3 bases: TGCGCCAGCACCCTCTCCTCAGGGCCTAGCACAGATACGCAGTATTTT.

This clone occurred once. V usage is TRBV9 and J usage is TRBJ2-5; TRBD2 matches 11 bases. Unmatched junction bases numbered 18, after V lost 0 bases and J lost 5 bases. The CDR3 sequence is 20 residues long. Germline CDR1 reads SGDLS; CDR2 reads YYNGEE. CDR3: CASSVDPGGLAGSRLETQYF. The CDR3 DNA is TGTGCCAGCAGCGTAGATCCGGGCGGACTAGCGGGCAGCCGGCTGGAGACCCAGTACTTC. Using reference TRBV9 and TRBJ2-5 for the parts outside the CDR3, the full variable domain is DSGVTQTPKHLITATGQRVTLRCSPRSGDLSVYWYQQSLDQGLQFLIQYYNGEERAKGNILERFSAQQFPDLHSELNLSSLELGDSALYFCASSVDPGGLAGSRLETQYFGPGTRLLVL.

The table lists this clone with a few counts. The chain combines TRBV7-2 with TRBJ2-5; 12 bases map to TRBD2. Germline CDR1 is SGHTA and CDR2 is FQGNSA. V lost 1 base to trimming and J lost 5 bases; unmatched junction nucleotides: 8. The CDR3 extends over 17 amino acids. The CDR3 DNA reads TGTGCCAGCAGCTTAGGGGACGGACTAGCGGGGCGTGAGACCCAGTACTTC. This sequence encodes CASSLGDGLAGRETQYF.

This rearrangement joins TRBV5-4 to TRBJ2-1; D is unclear. This CDR3 region has 11 residues. CDR1 and CDR2 from the germline V gene are SGHNT and YYREEE (reference sequence). V was shortened by 5 bases and J by 7 bases, with 7 bases between the two germline ends. CDR3 protein: CASSSRNEQFF. CDR3 coding DNA: TGTGCCAGCAGTTCCCGGAATGAGCAGTTCTTC.

The chain employs TRBV7-2 and TRBJ2-5, with D possibly TRBD2 on 6 matching bases. Germline values: CDR1 SGHTA, CDR2 FQGNSA. With 1 base removed from V and 1 base from J, the gap between germline ends came to 13 bases. CDR3 length: 16 amino acids. CDR3 residues: CASSLVSGVGQETQYF. CDR3 nucleotides: TGTGCCAGCAGCTTAGTCTCGGGGGTAGGCCAAGAGACCCAGTACTTC. Drawing the rest from reference TRBV7-2 and TRBJ2-5, the complete variable domain is GAGVSQSPSNKVTEKGKDVELRCDPISGHTALYWYRQSLGQGLEFLIYFQGNSAPDKSGLPSDRFSAERTGGSVSTLTIQRTQQEDSAVYLCASSLVSGVGQETQYFGPGTRLLVL.

This rearrangement joins TRBV6-2 or TRBV6-3 to TRBJ1-2, with a weak D call TRBD1 (5 bases). Germline V lookup: CDR1 MNHEY, CDR2 SVGEGT. The CDR3 is made up of 15 amino acids. Between the trimmed V and J ends, which lost 0 bases and 2 bases, there was a span of 10 bases. CDR3 residues: CASSYSRSGNYGYTF. The DNA for the CDR3 is TGTGCCAGCAGTTACTCCCGATCAGGGAACTATGGCTACACCTTC.

V usage is TRBV7-9 and J usage is TRBJ2-7; D is possibly TRBD1 (7 bases). Germline CDR1 is SEHNR and CDR2 is FQNEAQ (reference sequence). The CDR3 contains 16 residues. The germline V and J ends were trimmed by 2 bases and 0 bases, with 14 bases remaining between them. In nucleotides, the CDR3 is TGTGCCAGCAGCTTATCAGGAGGGGACAGCTCCTACGAGCAGTACTTC. Its translation is CASSLSGGDSSYEQYF.

The chain employs TRBV5-1 and TRBJ2-1, with D possibly TRBD2 on 7 matching bases. V was pared by 0 bases and J by 8 bases, with 18 bases between. This CDR3 comprises 16 residues. Germline V CDR1 and CDR2: SGHRS, YFSETQ. The CDR3 sequence is CASSLGAKGGMDEQFF. In DNA, the CDR3 is TGCGCCAGCAGCTTGGGAGCTAAGGGGGGGATGGATGAGCAGTTCTTC.

V and J are TRBV2 and TRBJ1-4, with no clear D. V was shortened by 5 bases and J by 7 bases, with 17 bases between the two germline ends. There are 15 residues in the CDR3. The V gene's germline CDR1 is SNHLY and CDR2 FYNNEI. CDR3 sequence reads: CASSKDHIRSEKLFF. CDR3 DNA sequence: TGTGCCAGCAGTAAAGACCATATTAGGAGTGAAAAACTGTTTTTT.

The chain recombines TRBV6-5 with TRBJ1-2, with D perhaps TRBD1 (6 bases). Germline CDR1 reads MNHEY; CDR2 reads SVGAGI. Trimming left V 4 bases short and J 7 bases short, with 16 bases between. This CDR3 has 14 residues. CDR3 in DNA: TGTGCCAGCAGTTGGGCAGGGGAAGGTAGTGGCTACACCTTC. This codes for CASSWAGEGSGYTF.

The V call is TRBV28, the J call TRBJ2-3; 11 bases align to TRBD2. V shed 1 base, J shed 0 bases, and the junction held 3 bases outside the gene matches. Germline-derived CDR1 and CDR2 are MDHEN and SYDVKM. This CDR3 has 17 amino acids. CDR3 sequence (DNA): TGTGCCAGCAGTTTATTTCGGACTAGCGGGAGCACAGATACGCAGTATTTT. This translates into CASSLFRTSGSTDTQYF.